The entry below gives a single TCR beta chain sequence along with its context. This CDR3 has 14 residues. The V end lost 3 bases, the J end lost 8 bases, and 14 bases lay between the germline ends. Germline loops: CDR1 SQVTM, CDR2 ANQGSEA. TCRdb's table, derived via immunoSEQ multiplex PCR, lists solely in-frame clones and lacks some. The data show fewer than 300,000 clones, over 70% seen once. The source of the sample is a study of control samples from healthy donors and cancer patients. Input material: PBMCs. This sequence originates from a woman aged 55-70 years with lung cancer. V and J are TRBV29-1 and TRBJ2-6; D is possibly TRBD1 (6 bases). CDR3 region: CSVEEPGHPNVLTF. The CDR3 DNA is TGCAGCGTTGAGGAACCGGGACACCCCAACGTCCTGACTTTC.